One and the same sample provided the 13 T cell receptor beta chains below, sequenced in a study of shared clonotypes between healthy human individuals. Some clones are missing from TCRdb's copy, which holds only in-frame ones; the method was immunoSEQ multiplex PCR. The profile shows about 2.3 million clones, approximately 90% of them singletons. Sequencing was carried out using naive CD4+ T cells from PBMCs. The subset is: CD45RA+ positively selected. The receptors originated from a man aged 18 to 29 in good health. Some clones in this sample may be carry-over from other donors' samples.

The CDR3 bases are TGTGCCAGCTCACCGTCACAGGGCGCGAATGAAAAACTGTTTTTT. Translation gives CASSPSQGANEKLFF. The rearrangement links TRBV18 to TRBJ1-4, with a tentative D call TRBD1 (6 bases). Germline loops: CDR1 KGHSH, CDR2 LQKENI. The CDR3 length is 15 residues. Trimming pared 3 bases from V and 5 bases from J, leaving 13 bases between.

J is TRBJ2-2 and V is TRBV10-2, with unresolved D. This CDR3 region has 14 residues. Trimming removed 8 bases at V and 5 bases at J, with 15 bases between. Germline CDR1 WSHSY, CDR2 SAAADI. Here the CDR3 reads CASYVPDATGELFF. CDR3 nucleotide sequence: TGCGCCAGCTACGTACCAGACGCAACCGGGGAGCTGTTTTTT.

The chain combines TRBV5-1 with TRBJ2-1; 9 nucleotides align to TRBD2. Trimming cost V 4 bases and J 6 bases; bases outside gene matches: 11. The CDR3 is 16 residues long. Germline V gene data show CDR1 as SGHRS and CDR2 as YFSETQ. CDR3 nucleotide sequence: TGCGCCAGCAGCAAAGCGGCGGGAGGGGGGTCCAATGAGCAGTTCTTC. It specifies CASSKAAGGGSNEQFF.

On this clone: Other DNA sequences in this specimen translate into the identical CDR3. V is TRBV28 and J is TRBJ1-3; D not resolved. V shed 2 bases and J shed 0 bases, with 8 bases lying between them. CDR1 and CDR2 from the germline V gene are MDHEN and SYDVKM. This CDR3 has 15 amino acids. In nucleotides, the CDR3 is TGTGCCAGCAGTTTAAGAGTCCTCTCTGGAAACACCATATATTTT. Its translation is CASSLRVLSGNTIYF.

The V call is TRBV9, the J call TRBJ2-1; the D gene is possibly TRBD1 (5 bases). Germline loops: CDR1 SGDLS, CDR2 YYNGEE. This CDR3 spans 13 amino acids. The V end was cut by 6 bases, the J end by 6 bases, with 13 bases between. The CDR3 DNA follows: TGTGCCAGCACCGATGCAAGGGGCAATGAGCAGTTCTTC. Translated: CASTDARGNEQFF.

V and J are TRBV4-1 and TRBJ2-3; weak D call: TRBD1 (6 bases). The CDR3 consists of 16 residues. Germline CDR1 is MGHRA and CDR2 is YSYEKL. V was shortened by 4 bases and J by 4 bases, with 18 bases between the two germline ends. The CDR3 nucleotides are TGCGCCAGCAGCCGGTCGAACAGGGAGTTAGCAGATACGCAGTATTTT. It yields the protein CASSRSNRELADTQYF.

The chain couples TRBV28 to TRBJ2-2; 10 nucleotides agree with TRBD1. The germline V gene encodes CDR1 MDHEN and CDR2 SYDVKM. The CDR3 length is 17 residues. Trimming took 6 bases from V and 6 from J; bases not matched to a gene: 13. The CDR3 DNA sequence: TGTGCCAGCAGCCTCCTCGGGACAGGGGTTCGGGCCGGGGAGCTGTTTTTT. Its translation: CASSLLGTGVRAGELFF.

The V gene is TRBV14, the J gene TRBJ2-7, with D tentatively TRBD1 (5 bases). Germline CDR1 reads SGHDN; CDR2 reads FVKESK. V was cut by 0 bases and J by 9 bases, with 9 bases left in between. CDR3 length: 12 amino acids. The DNA of the CDR3 is TGTGCCAGCAGCCAAGACAGGGTGTGGCAGTACTTC. This encodes CASSQDRVWQYF.

Points on this clone: Other nucleotide sequences in the sample specify the same CDR3. V is TRBV10-3 and J is TRBJ2-3; tentatively, D is TRBD1 (5 bases). Germline CDR1 reads ENHRY; CDR2 reads SYGVKD. The CDR3 is 13 residues long. Trimming removed 3 bases from V and 1 base from J, with 5 bases in between. The CDR3 protein is CAISDRGTDTQYF. For the CDR3, the DNA is TGTGCCATCAGTGACAGGGGCACAGATACGCAGTATTTT.

The chain links TRBV5-1 to TRBJ1-4; D might be TRBD1 (5 bases). The CDR3 sequence is 15 residues long. The germline V and J ends were trimmed by 5 bases and 3 bases, with 14 bases remaining between them. Germline assignment: CDR1 SGHRS and CDR2 YFSETQ. The DNA of the CDR3 is TGCGCCAGCAGTTCGGGGGGATACCCTAATGAAAAACTGTTTTTT. This codes for CASSSGGYPNEKLFF.

Comment on this clone: Within the sample, other DNA sequences also encode this same CDR3. The chain has TRBV9 and TRBJ2-6, with 7 nucleotides matching TRBD2. This CDR3 contains 16 residues. With 4 bases clipped from V and 0 bases from J, the junction kept 4 bases outside the gene matches. Germline V CDR1 and CDR2: SGDLS, YYNGEE. CDR3 in amino acids: CASSPRGDSGANVLTF. CDR3 nucleotides: TGTGCCAGCAGCCCCCGGGGGGACTCTGGGGCCAACGTCCTGACTTTC.

This chain links TRBV28 with TRBJ2-5; no clear D gene. Gene TRBJ2-7 matches the end of the DNA better, so the J call may be wrong. The germline gives CDR1 MDHEN, CDR2 SYDVKM. The CDR3 is 12 amino acids. The CDR3 region is CASSPISYEQYF. CDR3 nucleotides: TGTGCCAGCAGTCCCATCTCCTACGAGCAGTACTTC.

This clone occurred a few times. The chain joins TRBV25-1 to TRBJ1-5; no reliable D call. V was clipped by 6 bases and J by 6 bases, with 15 bases between them. Germline V CDR1 and CDR2: MGHDK, SYGVNS. The CDR3 runs to 14 residues. The CDR3 reads CASSEAGFAQPQHF. The CDR3 region has the DNA TGTGCCAGCAGCGAGGCCGGGTTTGCTCAGCCCCAGCATTTT.